This T cell receptor (beta chain) came from a study of blood T cell repertoires in COVID-19. Study-level information: Samples representing acute and convalescent COVID-19 were sourced from the United States, Italy and Spain. The analysed material was cDNA or gDNA that came from T cells, B-cell-depleted T cells, or PBMCs.

The trim removed 6 bases at V and 2 bases at J, leaving 7 bases unmatched. Germline CDR1 reads WSHSY; CDR2 reads SAAADI. The CDR3 is made up of 14 amino acids. In the study's own analysis: Amplified reference gene primers provided the basis for estimating nucleated cell counts. The repertoire was sequenced with immunoSEQ multiplex PCR; TCRdb's copy has only in-frame clones and lacks some. That table is the source of V, J and clone size, and D and trimming were worked out from the DNA. The sample has around 68,000 clones; roughly 80% are singletons. The V and J genes are TRBV10-2 and TRBJ2-7, with 7 bases identical to TRBD2. This clonotype was obtained from a woman in her forties or fifties with acute or convalescent COVID-19. Material: peripheral blood. CDR3 in amino acids: CASRAGGNTYEQYF. CDR3 in DNA: TGCGCCAGCAGAGCCGGGGGGAATACCTACGAGCAGTACTTC.